This is a list of T cell receptor beta chains from one sample in a study of T cells in localized non-small cell lung cancer. Profiled with immunoSEQ multiplex PCR; TCRdb holds only in-frame clones, not every one. The sample holds under 50,000 clones, around 81% seen once. Here the sequenced sample was peripheral blood mononuclear cells, taken before any cancer treatment. The source of these receptors is a man aged 35-69 years with stage III lung adenocarcinoma. CDR3s include the opening cysteine and the closing phenylalanine or tryptophan. Fields, in order: J gene, V gene, D gene, clone size, CDR3 DNA, CDR3 protein. A D gene is named only where the DNA matches it firmly. Size values are once, few and many counts, or a class for expanded clones, and some rows have none.

>TRBJ2-7|TRBV7-2|.|.
TGTGCCAGCAGCGCCTCTAGGTACGAGCAGTACTTC
CASSASRYEQYF
>TRBJ2-5|TRBV18|.|.
TGTGCCAGCTCACCAAACAGGTGGCAAGAGACCCAGTACTTC
CASSPNRWQETQYF
>TRBJ2-6|TRBV27|.|.
TGTGCCAGCAGTCTAACAGGTCCCTTCAGGAAATACAACTCTGGGGCCAACGTCCTGACTTTC
CASSLTGPFRKYNSGANVLTF
>TRBJ2-3|TRBV6-5|TRBD2|.
TGTGCCAGCCGGGAGCGGGGGCGCCCCGGAGATACGCAGTATTTT
CASRERGRPGDTQYF
>TRBJ1-1|TRBV6-1|.|once
TGTGCCAGCAGTGTTTATTTGAACACTGAAGCTTTCTTT
CASSVYLNTEAFF
>TRBJ1-4|TRBV27|.|.
TGTGCCAGCAGTTTATACCCTAATGAAAAACTGTTTTTT
CASSLYPNEKLFF
>TRBJ1-1|TRBV2|.|.
TGTGCCAGCAGTGAAGCAATAGGGGGGTGGACTGAAGCTTTCTTT
CASSEAIGGWTEAFF
>TRBJ2-7|TRBV27|.|.
TGTGCCAGCACTTCTCCTGGCTTAGCGATGGCCGAGCAGTACTTC
CASTSPGLAMAEQYF
>TRBJ2-2|TRBV27|.|.
TGTGCCAGCAGTTATCAGACAGGAAACACCGGGGAGCTGTTTTTT
CASSYQTGNTGELFF
>TRBJ2-7|TRBV6-6|.|.
TGTGCCAGCAGTGACTACTACGAGCAGTACTTC
CASSDYYEQYF
>TRBJ2-5|TRBV30|.|.
TGTGCCTGGAGTGCCAGGGCTGAGACCCAGTACTTC
CAWSARAETQYF
>TRBJ1-4|TRBV4-1|.|.
TGCGCCAGCAGCCAAGATGATTCCAGGGTCGAAAAACTGTTTTTT
CASSQDDSRVEKLFF
>TRBJ1-3|TRBV5-4|.|.
TGTGCCAGCAGCTTGGGATGGAGCTCTGGAAACACCATATATTTT
CASSLGWSSGNTIYF
>TRBJ2-1|TRBV6-5|TRBD1|.
TGTGCCAGCAGTTACTCGAAGACAGGGCCAAGGGGTGAGCAGTTCTTC
CASSYSKTGPRGEQFF
>TRBJ2-2|TRBV11-2|TRBD2|.
TGTGCCAGCAGCTACACTAGCGGGGGGGCTGGCGGGGAGCTGTTTTTT
CASSYTSGGAGGELFF
>TRBJ2-7|TRBV11-2|TRBD1|.
TGTGCCAGCAGCTTAGGGACGACAGGGTATTGGGACTACGAGCAGTACTTC
CASSLGTTGYWDYEQYF
>TRBJ1-1|TRBV2|.|.
TGTGCCAGCAGTGAATGGCCCAGGGGGAACACTGAAGCTTTCTTT
CASSEWPRGNTEAFF
>TRBJ2-2|TRBV27|TRBD1|.
TGTGCCAGCAGTAGAGGACAGGGGAAAACCGGGGAGCTGTTTTTT
CASSRGQGKTGELFF
>TRBJ1-1|TRBV10-1|.|.
TGCGCCAGCAGTGATGGGGGGATGAACACTGAAGCTTTCTTT
CASSDGGMNTEAFF
>TRBJ2-1|TRBV18|.|once
TGTGCCAGCTCACCACCCCTCACGGGTCCCTACAATGAGCAGTTCTTC
CASSPPLTGPYNEQFF
>TRBJ2-1|TRBV5-5|.|.
TGTGCCAGCAGTTTGGACTCTTACAATGAGCAGTTCTTC
CASSLDSYNEQFF
>TRBJ1-1|TRBV6-5|.|.
TGTGCCAGCAGTTACTTGGGGGCCGAGACTGAAGCTTTCTTT
CASSYLGAETEAFF
>TRBJ1-2|TRBV4-2|TRBD1|.
TGTGCCAGCAGCCTTACAGGGGGCCCATCTAGCTACACCTTC
CASSLTGGPSSYTF
>TRBJ2-1|TRBV7-7|.|.
TGTGCCAGCAGCCGCATCGGTTCGGATGAGCAGTTCTTC
CASSRIGSDEQFF
>TRBJ1-2|TRBV19|TRBD1|.
TGTGCCAGTAGTAGGCCCTTGACAGGGTACTATGGCTACACCTTC
CASSRPLTGYYGYTF
>TRBJ1-3|TRBV27|.|.
TGTGCCAGCAGTCTAACAGGGTTCGGAAACACCATATATTTT
CASSLTGFGNTIYF
>TRBJ1-2|TRBV27|.|.
TGTGCCAGCAGTCCACGTCGGGGCTACTATGGCTACACCTTC
CASSPRRGYYGYTF
>TRBJ2-7|TRBV30|TRBD1|.
TGTGCCTGGACTTTCGGACAGGGCTACGAGCAGTACTTC
CAWTFGQGYEQYF
>TRBJ1-1|TRBV6-5|TRBD1|.
TGTGCCAGCAGTCGACAGGGGACTGAAGCTTTCTTT
CASSRQGTEAFF
>TRBJ2-1|TRBV14|.|.
TGTGCCAGCAGCTCATGGCCTACCACCGCCCGTGGCTACAATGAGCAGTTCTTC
CASSSWPTTARGYNEQFF
>TRBJ2-1|TRBV5-4|.|.
TGTGCCAGCAGGGCCGAGACGCAGACACTCGAGCAGTTCTTC
CASRAETQTLEQFF
>TRBJ1-3|TRBV5-1|.|.
TGCGCCAGCAGCTTGACGAAAGCCTCTGGAAACACCATATATTTT
CASSLTKASGNTIYF
>TRBJ2-3|TRBV6-6|TRBD2|.
TGTGCCAGCAGTTTAACTAGCGGGGGCAGCACAGATACGCAGTATTTT
CASSLTSGGSTDTQYF
>TRBJ1-6|TRBV6-1|.|.
TGTGCCAGCAGTGAAGCGCAGCGCTCCTATAATTCACCCCTCCACTTT
CASSEAQRSYNSPLHF
>TRBJ2-1|TRBV5-1|TRBD2|.
TGCGCCAGCAGCTGGGCGGGGACTAGCGCGTACAATGAGCAGTTCTTC
CASSWAGTSAYNEQFF
>TRBJ1-1|TRBV10-3|.|medium-sized
TGTGCCATCAAGAGGTGGGAGAGCACTGAAGCTTTCTTT
CAIKRWESTEAFF
>TRBJ1-1|TRBV6-1|.|.
TGTGCCAGCAGTCTGAGGTTGAACACTGAAGCTTTCTTT
CASSLRLNTEAFF
>TRBJ2-5|TRBV2|.|.
TGTGCCAGCTATGGCGGACAGTACCAAGAGACCCAGTACTTC
CASYGGQYQETQYF
>TRBJ2-3|TRBV19|.|.
TGTGCCAGTAGTATAGGGGGACCGACCTTCACAGATACGCAGTATTTT
CASSIGGPTFTDTQYF
>TRBJ1-2|TRBV27|.|medium-sized
TGTGCCAGCAGTTTATCGGGGGACCACTATGGCTACACCTTC
CASSLSGDHYGYTF
>TRBJ2-7|TRBV27|.|.
TGTGCCAGCAGTTCTTCTGCGAGCTCCTACGAGCAGTACTTC
CASSSSASSYEQYF
>TRBJ1-1|TRBV10-1|.|.
TGCGCCAGCAGTGCAGGCACTGAAGCTTTCTTT
CASSAGTEAFF
>TRBJ2-7|TRBV10-3|.|.
TGTGCCATCAGGACTACGACCTACGAGCAGTACTTC
CAIRTTTYEQYF
>TRBJ2-5|TRBV7-6|.|.
TGTGCCAGCAGCGCCTGGGCGGAGACCCAGTACTTC
CASSAWAETQYF
>TRBJ1-2|TRBV6-1|.|.
TGTGCCAGCAGTGAAGCAGGGTCCTATGGCTACACCTTC
CASSEAGSYGYTF
>TRBJ2-1|TRBV10-3|TRBD2|.
TGTGCCATCCGGACTAGCGGGGGGGCCTACAATGAGCAGTTCTTC
CAIRTSGGAYNEQFF
>TRBJ1-2|TRBV19|TRBD1|few
TGTGCCAGTAGTATCTCACAGGGGAACTATGGCTACACCTTC
CASSISQGNYGYTF
>TRBJ2-2|TRBV6-1|.|.
TGTGCCAGCAGTCCACAGTTGTCAGGTACCGGGGAGCTGTTTTTT
CASSPQLSGTGELFF
>TRBJ1-2|TRBV25-1|.|once
TGTGCCAGCAGCTTGGTGAGACAGGATGACTATGGCTACACCTTC
CASSLVRQDDYGYTF
>TRBJ2-4|TRBV9|TRBD1|.
TGTGCCAGCAGCGTAGGACTGGGACAGGAAACACACATTCAGTACTTC
CASSVGLGQETHIQYF
>TRBJ1-1|TRBV9|.|.
TGTGCCAGCAGCGTAGTCAACAGGATGAACACTGAAGCTTTCTTT
CASSVVNRMNTEAFF